The clone carrying this T cell receptor beta chain has at least ten counts. This sample is drawn from a study of T cells in Graves' hyperthyroidism and ophthalmopathy. Researchers amplified the TCR beta CDR3 regions from RNA transcripts. Initially, a first-round RT-PCR of the TCR CDR3 employed the HTBI primer set. TCRdb used MiXCR to reprocess the multiplex PCR reads, holding one entry per CDR3 protein. Among about 290,000 distinct CDR3 sequences listed, about an eighth were seen once. In germline, CDR1 is ENHRY, CDR2 SYGVKD. The CDR3 sequence is 13 residues long. V dropped 3 bases and J dropped 5 bases, with 8 bases sitting between them.

This sequence was found in a woman aged 40 to 50 with Graves' hyperthyroidism. What was sequenced was blood. The chain has TRBV10-3 and TRBJ1-5; D is uncertain. The CDR3 spells CAISEDPDQPQHF. CDR3 sequence (DNA): TGTGCCATCAGTGAAGATCCAGATCAGCCCCAGCATTTT.